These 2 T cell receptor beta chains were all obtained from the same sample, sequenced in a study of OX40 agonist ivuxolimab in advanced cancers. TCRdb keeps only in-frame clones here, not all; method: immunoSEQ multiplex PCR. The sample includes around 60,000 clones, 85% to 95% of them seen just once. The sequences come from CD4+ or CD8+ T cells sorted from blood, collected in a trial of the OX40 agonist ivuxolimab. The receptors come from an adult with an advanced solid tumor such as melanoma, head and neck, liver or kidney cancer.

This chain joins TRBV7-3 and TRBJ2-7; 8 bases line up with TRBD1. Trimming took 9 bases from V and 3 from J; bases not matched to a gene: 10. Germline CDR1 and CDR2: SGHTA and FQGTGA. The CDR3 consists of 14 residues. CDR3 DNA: TGTGCCAGAAGGATGGGACAGGAACACTACGAGCAGTACTTC. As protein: CARRMGQEHYEQYF.

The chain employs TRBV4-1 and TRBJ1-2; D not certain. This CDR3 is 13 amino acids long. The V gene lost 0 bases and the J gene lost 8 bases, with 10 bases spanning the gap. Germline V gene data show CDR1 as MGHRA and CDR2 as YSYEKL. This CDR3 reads CASSQEEGGGYTF. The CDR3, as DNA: TGCGCCAGCAGCCAAGAAGAGGGAGGCGGCTACACCTTC.